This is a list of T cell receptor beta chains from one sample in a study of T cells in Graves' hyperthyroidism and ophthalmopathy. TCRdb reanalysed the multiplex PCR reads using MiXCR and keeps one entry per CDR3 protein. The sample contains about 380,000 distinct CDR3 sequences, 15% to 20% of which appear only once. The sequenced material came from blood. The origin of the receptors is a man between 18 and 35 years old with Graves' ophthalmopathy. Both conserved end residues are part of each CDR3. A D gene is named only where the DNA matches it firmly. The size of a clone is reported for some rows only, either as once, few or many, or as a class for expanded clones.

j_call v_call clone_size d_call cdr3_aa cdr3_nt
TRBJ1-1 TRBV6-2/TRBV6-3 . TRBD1 CASRRPGQGRTEAFF TGTGCCAGCAGAAGACCGGGACAGGGTCGTACTGAAGCTTTCTTT
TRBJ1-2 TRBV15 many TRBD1 CATSHTRQGYGYTF TGTGCCACCAGCCACACGAGACAGGGGTATGGCTACACCTTC
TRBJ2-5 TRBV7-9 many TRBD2 CASSPGVAGGQREPPLRQYF TGTGCCAGCAGTCCCGGGGTAGCGGGGGGCCAAAGAGAGCCACCCCTCCGCCAGTACTTC
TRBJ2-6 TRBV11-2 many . CASSLDGSGANVLTF TGTGCCAGCAGCTTAGACGGCTCTGGGGCCAACGTCCTGACTTTC
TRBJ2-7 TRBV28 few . CAGSPGSYEQYF TGTGCCGGCAGTCCGGGCAGCTACGAGCAGTACTTC
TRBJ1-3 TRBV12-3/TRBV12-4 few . CASSFPPRGAGNTIYF TGTGCCAGCAGTTTCCCTCCCCGAGGGGCTGGAAACACCATATATTTT
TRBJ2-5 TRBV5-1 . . CASSPTPGAQETQYF TGCGCCAGCAGCCCAACCCCGGGGGCACAAGAGACCCAGTACTTC
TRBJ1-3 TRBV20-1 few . CSVLQTALGNTIYF TGCAGTGTCCTCCAAACAGCTCTTGGAAACACCATATATTTT
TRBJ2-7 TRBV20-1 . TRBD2 CSAPGLAGGNEQYF TGCAGTGCCCCAGGACTAGCGGGGGGCAATGAGCAGTACTTC
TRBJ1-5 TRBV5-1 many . CASSLGLNQPQHF TGCGCCAGCAGCTTGGGCCTAAATCAGCCCCAGCATTTT
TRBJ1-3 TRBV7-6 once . CASSPGPGGNTIYF TGTGCCAGCAGCCCAGGACCCGGTGGAAACACCATATATTTT
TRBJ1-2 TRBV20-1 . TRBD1 CSPGGQGAQFYGYTF TGCAGTCCCGGGGGGCAGGGGGCTCAGTTCTATGGCTACACCTTC
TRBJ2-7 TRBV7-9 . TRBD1 CASTGQGVPYEQYF TGTGCCAGCACGGGGCAGGGGGTCCCCTACGAGCAGTACTTC
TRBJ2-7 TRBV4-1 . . CASSQAAPYEQYF TGCGCCAGCAGCCAAGCGGCCCCCTACGAGCAGTACTTC
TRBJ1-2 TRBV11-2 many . CASSPLTRYTF TGTGCCAGCAGCCCCCTGACCCGCTACACCTTC
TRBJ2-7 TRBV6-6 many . CASSYSPRGPYEQYF TGTGCCAGCAGTTACTCCCCGCGCGGGCCCTACGAGCAGTACTTC
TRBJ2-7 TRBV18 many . CASSPIERGFGEQYF TGTGCCAGCTCTCCCATTGAAAGGGGGTTCGGGGAGCAGTACTTC
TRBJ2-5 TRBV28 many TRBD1 CASFFKGGGETQYF TGTGCCAGCTTCTTTAAAGGGGGCGGGGAGACCCAGTACTTC
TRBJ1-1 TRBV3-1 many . CASSQEAQMNTEAFF TGTGCCAGCAGCCAAGAGGCACAGATGAACACTGAAGCTTTCTTT
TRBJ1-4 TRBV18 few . CASSPSTGQGEKLFF TGTGCCAGCTCACCTTCGACTGGCCAGGGTGAAAAACTGTTTTTT
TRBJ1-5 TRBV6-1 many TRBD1 CASRPGTEDSNQPQHF TGTGCCAGCAGGCCCGGGACAGAAGATAGCAATCAGCCCCAGCATTTT
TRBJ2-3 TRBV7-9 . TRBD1 CASSTDRGGRRTDTQYF TGTGCCAGCAGCACAGACAGGGGAGGACGGCGCACAGATACGCAGTATTTT
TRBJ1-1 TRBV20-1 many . CSAFQGGTEAFF TGCAGTGCTTTCCAGGGAGGCACTGAAGCTTTCTTT
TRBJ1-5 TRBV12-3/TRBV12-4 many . CASSWGRNNQPQHF TGTGCCAGCAGCTGGGGGCGGAATAATCAGCCCCAGCATTTT
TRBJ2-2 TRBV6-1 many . CASTLQMGTGELFF TGTGCCAGCACCCTCCAAATGGGGACCGGGGAGCTGTTTTTT
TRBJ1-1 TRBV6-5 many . CASSYLGRMNTEAFF TGTGCCAGCAGTTACTTGGGCAGGATGAACACTGAAGCTTTCTTT
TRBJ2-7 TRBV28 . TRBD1 CASTAPGGYEQYF TGTGCCAGCACCGCCCCAGGGGGCTACGAGCAGTACTTC
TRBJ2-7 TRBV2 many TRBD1 CASRRSGGRYEQYF TGTGCCAGCAGAAGGTCAGGGGGACGTTACGAGCAGTACTTC
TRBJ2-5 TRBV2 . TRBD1 CASDGQGVTQYF TGTGCCAGCGATGGACAGGGAGTGACCCAGTACTTC
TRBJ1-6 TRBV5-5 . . CASSLWLGGNSYNSPLHF TGTGCCAGCAGCTTGTGGCTGGGTGGTAACTCCTATAATTCACCCCTCCACTTT
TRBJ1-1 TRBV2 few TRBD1 CASSPAHRDRGLEAFF TGTGCCAGCAGTCCCGCCCACCGGGACAGGGGGCTTGAAGCTTTCTTT
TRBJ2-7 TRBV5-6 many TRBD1 CASSRRGQAFYEQYF TGTGCCAGCAGCAGGAGAGGACAGGCGTTCTACGAGCAGTACTTC
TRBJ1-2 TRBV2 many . CASSEIPDIARGYTF TGTGCCAGCAGTGAAATCCCGGACATAGCCAGGGGCTACACCTTC
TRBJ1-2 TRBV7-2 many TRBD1 CASSGRTGGDDGYTF TGTGCCAGCAGCGGAAGAACAGGGGGGGACGATGGCTACACCTTC
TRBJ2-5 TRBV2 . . CASSDGPEETQYF TGTGCCAGCAGTGACGGGCCGGAAGAGACCCAGTACTTC
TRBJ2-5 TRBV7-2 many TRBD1 CASSRQGLQETQYF TGTGCCAGCAGCAGACAGGGTTTGCAAGAGACCCAGTACTTC
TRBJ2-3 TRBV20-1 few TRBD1 CSARDPLRQGVASGQYF TGCAGTGCTAGAGATCCCCTTCGACAGGGGGTGGCCTCGGGGCAGTATTTT
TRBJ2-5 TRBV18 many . CASSPYGNSQETQYF TGTGCCAGCTCACCATATGGAAACTCCCAAGAGACCCAGTACTTC
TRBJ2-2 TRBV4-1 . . CASSQDPGTNTGELFF TGCGCCAGCAGCCAAGATCCGGGGACGAACACCGGGGAGCTGTTTTTT
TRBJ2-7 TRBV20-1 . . CSAPRPGVVSYEQYF TGCAGTGCTCCCCGTCCGGGCGTTGTCTCCTACGAGCAGTACTTC
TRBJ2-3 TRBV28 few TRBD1 CASTRTGASTQYF TGTGCCAGCACCAGGACAGGGGCTAGTACGCAGTATTTT
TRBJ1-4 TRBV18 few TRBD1 CASSPETGDEKLFF TGTGCCAGCTCACCAGAGACAGGGGATGAAAAACTGTTTTTT
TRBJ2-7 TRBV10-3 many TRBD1 CAISESGQGAWEQYF TGTGCCATCAGTGAGTCCGGGCAGGGGGCGTGGGAGCAGTACTTC